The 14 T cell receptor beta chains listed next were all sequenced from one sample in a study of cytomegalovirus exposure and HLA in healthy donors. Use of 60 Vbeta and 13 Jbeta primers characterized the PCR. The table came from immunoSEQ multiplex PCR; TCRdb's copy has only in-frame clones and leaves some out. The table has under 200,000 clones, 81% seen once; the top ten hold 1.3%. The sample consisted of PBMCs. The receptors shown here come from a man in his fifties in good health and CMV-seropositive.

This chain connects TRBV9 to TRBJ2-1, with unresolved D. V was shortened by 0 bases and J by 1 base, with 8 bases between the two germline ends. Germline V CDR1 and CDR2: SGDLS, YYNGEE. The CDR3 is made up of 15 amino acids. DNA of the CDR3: TGTGCCAGCAGCGTAGGGGCAGAATCCTACAATGAGCAGTTCTTC. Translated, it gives CASSVGAESYNEQFF.

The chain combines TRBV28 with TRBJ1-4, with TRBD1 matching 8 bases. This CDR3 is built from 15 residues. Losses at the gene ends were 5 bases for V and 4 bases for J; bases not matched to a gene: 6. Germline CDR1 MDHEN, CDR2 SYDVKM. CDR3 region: CASSIPGQDNEKLFF. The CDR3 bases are TGTGCCAGCAGTATACCGGGACAGGATAATGAAAAACTGTTTTTT.

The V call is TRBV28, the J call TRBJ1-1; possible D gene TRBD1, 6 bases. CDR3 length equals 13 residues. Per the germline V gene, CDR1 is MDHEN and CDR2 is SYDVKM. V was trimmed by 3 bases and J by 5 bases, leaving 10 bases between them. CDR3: CASSFPGVTEAFF. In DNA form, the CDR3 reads TGTGCCAGCAGTTTCCCAGGGGTAACTGAAGCTTTCTTT.

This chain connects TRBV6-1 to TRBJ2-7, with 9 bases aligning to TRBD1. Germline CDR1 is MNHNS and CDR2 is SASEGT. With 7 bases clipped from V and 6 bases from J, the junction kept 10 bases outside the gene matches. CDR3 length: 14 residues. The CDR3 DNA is TGTGCCAGCACTCCGGGACAGGGTTTCTTCGAGCAGTACTTC. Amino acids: CASTPGQGFFEQYF.

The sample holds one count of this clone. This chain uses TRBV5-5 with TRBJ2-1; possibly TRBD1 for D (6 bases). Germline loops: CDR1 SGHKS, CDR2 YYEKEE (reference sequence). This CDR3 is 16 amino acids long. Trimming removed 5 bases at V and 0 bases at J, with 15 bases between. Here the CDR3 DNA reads TGTGCCAGCAGGTTGAGGACAGCTGGCTCCTACAATGAGCAGTTCTTC. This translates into CASRLRTAGSYNEQFF.

CDR3 DNA sequence: TGTGCCAGCAGCCTGGGGACTAGCGCGAATGAGCAGTTCTTC. Protein: CASSLGTSANEQFF. The chain uses TRBV5-4 and TRBJ2-1; 10 bases map to TRBD2. The CDR3 contains 14 residues. The trim removed 4 bases at V and 7 bases at J, leaving 5 bases unmatched. Per the germline V gene, CDR1 is SGHNT and CDR2 is YYREEE (reference sequence).

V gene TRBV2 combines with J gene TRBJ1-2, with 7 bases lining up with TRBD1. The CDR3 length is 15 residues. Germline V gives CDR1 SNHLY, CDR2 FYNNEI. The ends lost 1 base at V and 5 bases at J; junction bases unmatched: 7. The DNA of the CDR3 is TGTGCCAGCAGTGAAGGCCCAGGGGGTCCTTATGGCTACACCTTC. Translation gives CASSEGPGGPYGYTF.

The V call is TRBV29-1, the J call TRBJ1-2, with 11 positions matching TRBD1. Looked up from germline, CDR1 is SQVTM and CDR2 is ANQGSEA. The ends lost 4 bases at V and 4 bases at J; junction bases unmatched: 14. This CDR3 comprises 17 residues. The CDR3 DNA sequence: TGCAGCGTTGGAGGCTCCGGGGACAGGGGGGGACCCTATGGCTACACCTTC. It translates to CSVGGSGDRGGPYGYTF.

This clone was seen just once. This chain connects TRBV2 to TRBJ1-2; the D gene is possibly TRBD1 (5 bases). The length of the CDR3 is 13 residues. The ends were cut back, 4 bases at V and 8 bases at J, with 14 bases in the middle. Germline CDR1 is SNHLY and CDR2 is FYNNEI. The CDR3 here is CASSGGIWGGYTF. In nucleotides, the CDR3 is TGTGCCAGCAGTGGGGGCATATGGGGAGGCTACACCTTC.

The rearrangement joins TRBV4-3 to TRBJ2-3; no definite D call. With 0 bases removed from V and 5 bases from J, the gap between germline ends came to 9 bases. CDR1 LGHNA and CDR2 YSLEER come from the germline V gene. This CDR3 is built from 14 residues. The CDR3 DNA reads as TGCGCCAGCAGCCAAGATCGTACGGGAGATACGCAGTATTTT. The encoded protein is CASSQDRTGDTQYF.

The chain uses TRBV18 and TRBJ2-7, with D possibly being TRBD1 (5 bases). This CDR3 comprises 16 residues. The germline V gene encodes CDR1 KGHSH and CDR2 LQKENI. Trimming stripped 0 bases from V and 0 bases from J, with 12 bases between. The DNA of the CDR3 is TGTGCCAGCTCACCACCTGGGGCAGCTACCTCCTACGAGCAGTACTTC. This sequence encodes CASSPPGAATSYEQYF.

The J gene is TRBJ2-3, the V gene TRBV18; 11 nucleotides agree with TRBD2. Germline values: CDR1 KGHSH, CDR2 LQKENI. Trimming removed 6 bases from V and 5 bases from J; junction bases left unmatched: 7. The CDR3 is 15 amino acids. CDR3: CASSPTSGRVDTQYF. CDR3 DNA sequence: TGTGCCAGCTCGCCCACTAGCGGGAGAGTAGATACGCAGTATTTT.

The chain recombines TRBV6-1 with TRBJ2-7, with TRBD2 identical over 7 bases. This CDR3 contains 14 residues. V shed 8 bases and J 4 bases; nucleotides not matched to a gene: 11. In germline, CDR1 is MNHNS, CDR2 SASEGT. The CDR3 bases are TGTGCCAGCGGGGGGGAGGGTAGTAGATACGAGCAGTACTTC. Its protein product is CASGGEGSRYEQYF.

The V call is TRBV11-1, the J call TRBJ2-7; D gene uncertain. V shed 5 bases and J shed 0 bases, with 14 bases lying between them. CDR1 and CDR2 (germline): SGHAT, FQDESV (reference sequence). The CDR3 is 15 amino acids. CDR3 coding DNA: TGTGCCAGCAGCCCGTTCGCGCTGAGCTCCTACGAGCAGTACTTC. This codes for CASSPFALSSYEQYF.